Listed here are 19 T cell receptor beta chains from one sample, sequenced in a study of blood T cell repertoires in COVID-19. Sequencing was performed with immunoSEQ multiplex PCR; in TCRdb, only in-frame clones are kept and a portion is missing. The table shows 120,000 to 150,000 clones, with around four fifths occurring only once. The specimen sequenced was PBMCs or T cells enriched from blood (not recorded which). The receptors stem from a woman aged 40 to 50 who had recovered from COVID-19.

The chain combines TRBV10-3 with TRBJ2-2; 9 nucleotides line up with TRBD1. The V gene's germline CDR1 is ENHRY and CDR2 SYGVKD. The junction had 1 base not matched to a gene; V was cut back by 4 bases and J by 4 bases. There are 14 residues in the CDR3. In nucleotides, the CDR3 is TGTGCCATCAGTGCGGACAGGGGCACCGGGGAGCTGTTTTTT. Its protein product is CAISADRGTGELFF.

The chain is built from TRBV7-9 and TRBJ1-4, with 8 bases identical to TRBD1. Trimming took 5 bases from V and 10 from J; bases not matched to a gene: 15. There are 16 residues in the CDR3. CDR1 and CDR2 (germline): SEHNR, FQNEAQ (reference sequence). The CDR3 spells CASSQIPGQAATKLFF. Here the CDR3 DNA reads TGTGCCAGCAGCCAGATCCCGGGACAGGCGGCTACAAAACTGTTTTTT.

The gene calls are TRBV2 and TRBJ2-7, with 7 bases fitting TRBD2. From germline, CDR1 is SNHLY and CDR2 FYNNEI. The CDR3 runs to 12 residues. The ends lost 8 bases at V and 2 bases at J; junction bases unmatched: 3. CDR3 in amino acids: CASHGLAYEQYF. DNA of the CDR3: TGTGCCAGCCATGGACTAGCCTACGAGCAGTACTTC.

The J gene is TRBJ2-7, the V gene TRBV2; 7 bases agree with TRBD2. This CDR3 comprises 14 residues. The germline gives CDR1 SNHLY, CDR2 FYNNEI. Trimming took 4 bases from V and 4 from J; bases not matched to a gene: 7. CDR3 sequence: CASSVSGGGYEQYF. For the CDR3, the DNA is TGTGCCAGCAGTGTCTCTGGCGGGGGTTACGAGCAGTACTTC.

Only one count was recorded for this clone. J is TRBJ1-2 and V is TRBV29-1; possible D gene TRBD1, 6 bases. CDR1 is SQVTM, CDR2 ANQGSEA, per germline. V was clipped by 3 bases and J by 6 bases, with 17 bases between them. CDR3 size: 14 residues. This CDR3 reads CSVDPQTGLNGYTF. CDR3 coding DNA: TGCAGCGTTGATCCACAGACAGGATTAAATGGCTACACCTTC.

This chain links TRBV5-6 with TRBJ1-1; possible D gene TRBD1, 5 bases. There are 14 residues in the CDR3. Germline assignment: CDR1 SGHDT and CDR2 YYEEEE. V was shortened by 3 bases and J by 1 base, with 10 bases between the two germline ends. The DNA of the CDR3 is TGTGCCAGCAGCTCGGAGGGGACGAACACTGAAGCTTTCTTT. As protein: CASSSEGTNTEAFF.

This clone was recorded only once. This chain uses TRBV18 with TRBJ1-2; 7 positions match TRBD1. The germline V gene encodes CDR1 KGHSH and CDR2 LQKENI. The CDR3 length is 14 residues. The junction had 12 bases not matched to a gene; V was cut back by 6 bases and J by 8 bases. The chain's CDR3 is CASSPDRVGQGYTF. CDR3 nucleotides: TGTGCCAGCTCCCCCGACAGGGTTGGACAAGGCTACACCTTC.

The gene calls are TRBV2 and TRBJ2-7, with D possibly matching TRBD2 (6 bases). Trimming stripped 3 bases from V and 6 bases from J, with 21 bases between. The CDR3 runs to 16 residues. Germline V gives CDR1 SNHLY, CDR2 FYNNEI. CDR3 in DNA: TGTGCCAGCAGTGACGGTGGGCCAGGGACTTTCAGCGAGCAGTACTTC. This translates into CASSDGGPGTFSEQYF.

The genes are TRBV30 and TRBJ2-1; TRBD2 matches 8 bases. The CDR3 spans 16 residues. CDR1 GTSNPN and CDR2 SVGIG come from the germline V gene (reference sequence). Losses at the gene ends were 0 bases for V and 7 bases for J; bases not matched to a gene: 11. The CDR3 sequence: CAWSVDPGGGRNEQFF. The DNA of the CDR3 is TGTGCCTGGAGTGTGGATCCGGGGGGGGGCAGGAATGAGCAGTTCTTC.

This rearrangement joins TRBV27 to TRBJ1-1, with unresolved D. Deletions cut 2 bases from V and 1 base from J, with 5 bases between. Germline CDR1 reads MNHEY; CDR2 reads SMNVEV (reference sequence). The CDR3 runs to 13 residues. The CDR3 loop is CASSLTPNTEAFF. The CDR3 DNA follows: TGTGCCAGCAGTTTAACTCCGAACACTGAAGCTTTCTTT.

The chain is built from TRBV28 and TRBJ2-7; 7 bases are shared with TRBD1. The length of the CDR3 is 14 residues. The ends lost 11 bases at V and 5 bases at J; junction bases unmatched: 15. In germline, CDR1 is MDHEN, CDR2 SYDVKM. The CDR3 is CAATKHPTGNEQYF. For the CDR3, the DNA is TGTGCCGCCACAAAACACCCGACAGGGAACGAGCAGTACTTC.

The J gene is TRBJ2-7, the V gene TRBV6-5; 7 nucleotides agree with TRBD1. Trimming at V came to 4 bases and at J to 0 bases, leaving 6 bases not matched to a gene. Germline V gives CDR1 MNHEY, CDR2 SVGAGI. There are 15 residues in the CDR3. The CDR3 DNA is TGTGCCAGCAGTTGGGACCGGGACAGCTCCTACGAGCAGTACTTC. Residues: CASSWDRDSSYEQYF.

The chain links TRBV18 to TRBJ2-1, with 7 bases identical to TRBD2. Looked up from germline, CDR1 is KGHSH and CDR2 is LQKENI. The CDR3 is made up of 15 amino acids. With V trimmed by 3 bases and J by 5 bases, 7 bases remained unmatched. CDR3 nucleotide sequence: TGTGCCAGCTCACCCGGACTAGAAGGGGACAATGAGCAGTTCTTC. This gives the protein CASSPGLEGDNEQFF.

This clone was counted once. The chain employs TRBV9 and TRBJ2-3; D possibly corresponds to TRBD1 (5 bases). The CDR3 has 15 amino acids. Germline V lookup: CDR1 SGDLS, CDR2 YYNGEE. Trimming cost V 4 bases and J 6 bases, with 18 bases left between them. The CDR3 DNA is TGTGCCAGCAGCCCAGGGCCTATTAGTAAGGATACGCAGTATTTT. Encoded protein: CASSPGPISKDTQYF.

As DNA, the CDR3 is TGCGCCAGCAGTGTCTCGCAGGCCCTCTACGAGCAGTACTTC. Residues: CASSVSQALYEQYF. The J gene is TRBJ2-7, the V gene TRBV10-2; D unclear. The CDR3 contains 14 residues. V was shortened by 4 bases and J by 3 bases, with 13 bases between the two germline ends. Germline CDR1 is WSHSY and CDR2 is SAAADI.

V usage is TRBV18 and J usage is TRBJ1-6; D remains unclear. The CDR3 length is 13 residues. CDR1 is KGHSH and CDR2 is LQKENI in the germline V gene. Trimming pared 2 bases from V and 11 bases from J, leaving 10 bases between. The CDR3 protein is CASSPNGWPPLHF. The CDR3 bases are TGTGCCAGCTCACCAAATGGTTGGCCACCCCTCCACTTT.

The rearrangement joins TRBV30 to TRBJ2-5; 12 bases are a match to TRBD1. The V and J ends lost 4 bases and 4 bases, in that order; junction bases with no gene match: 16. Germline assignment: CDR1 GTSNPN and CDR2 SVGIG (reference sequence). There are 18 residues in the CDR3. The CDR3: CAWKGKRRDRGRGETQYF. As DNA, the CDR3 is TGTGCCTGGAAGGGTAAAAGGCGGGACAGGGGGCGCGGAGAGACCCAGTACTTC.

The sample holds one count of this clone. The CDR3 DNA is TGTGCCAGCAGCCAAGTTGAGATCGGGACCCAGTACTTC. Encoded protein: CASSQVEIGTQYF. The chain couples TRBV3-1 (or the pseudogene TRBV3-2) to TRBJ2-5; D remains ambiguous. CDR1 and CDR2 (germline): LGHDT, YNNKEL (reference sequence). CDR3 length: 13 residues. The germline V and J ends were trimmed by 1 base and 7 bases, with 10 bases remaining between them.

The rearrangement joins TRBV2 to TRBJ1-1; D might be TRBD1 (5 bases). The CDR3 is 15 residues long. V was trimmed by 4 bases and J by 0 bases, leaving 12 bases between them. Germline CDR1 is SNHLY and CDR2 is FYNNEI. The CDR3 region is CASSGQFFMNTEAFF. CDR3 in DNA: TGTGCCAGCAGTGGACAGTTCTTCATGAACACTGAAGCTTTCTTT.